These 21 T cell receptor beta chains were all obtained from the same sample, sequenced in a study of Ad26.COV2.S vaccination and SARS-CoV-2 variants. Treatment reported: some 19 received Ad26.COV2.S at low or high dose, single or two shots; roughly five received placebo; per-sample allocation not given. Samples analyzed were those drawn on day 63 after the first vaccine or placebo injection. Clones were read by immunoSEQ multiplex PCR, and TCRdb kept only the in-frame ones, dropping some. The data contain about half a million clones, roughly 87% of them singletons. The sequencing used peripheral blood, collected in a trial of Ad26.COV2.S vaccine versus placebo. Receptor source: a person aged 18-60 years who received the Ad26.COV2.S COVID-19 vaccine or a placebo.

The genes are TRBV28 and TRBJ2-3; 11 nucleotides match TRBD1. The germline gives CDR1 MDHEN, CDR2 SYDVKM. CDR3 length: 18 amino acids. V lost 2 bases, J lost 3 bases, and 10 bases stayed unmatched. The CDR3 bases are TGTGCCAGCAGTTTAGCCGGGACAGGGGGAAGGGGGACAGATACGCAGTATTTT. Translation gives CASSLAGTGGRGTDTQYF.

This sequence joins TRBV7-9 and TRBJ2-3; TRBD1 aligns across 7 bases. The V gene end was trimmed by 6 bases and the J gene end by 0 bases; junction bases not matched to a gene: 6. CDR3 length equals 15 residues. Looked up from germline, CDR1 is SEHNR and CDR2 is FQNEAQ (reference sequence). This CDR3 reads CASRPRTGSTDTQYF. The CDR3 DNA reads as TGTGCCAGCAGACCCCGGACAGGCAGCACAGATACGCAGTATTTT.

V and J are TRBV5-4 and TRBJ2-2; TRBD1 matches 7 bases. Germline V gene sequence: CDR1 SGHNT, CDR2 YYREEE (reference sequence). Trimming took 1 base from V and 7 from J; bases not matched to a gene: 4. This CDR3 contains 14 residues. CDR3: CASSLRQGFGELFF. The DNA for the CDR3 is TGTGCCAGCAGCTTGAGACAGGGATTCGGGGAGCTGTTTTTT.

The V and J genes are TRBV7-3 and TRBJ1-3, with 7 positions matching TRBD1. CDR3 length: 14 residues. V lost 5 bases, J lost 4 bases, and 5 bases stayed unmatched. The germline V gene has CDR1 SGHTA and CDR2 FQGTGA. The CDR3 loop reads CASSPGGIGNTIYF. The CDR3 nucleotides read TGTGCCAGCAGCCCAGGGGGAATCGGAAACACCATATATTTT.

The chain recombines TRBV9 with TRBJ2-2, with D unclear. The germline V gene encodes CDR1 SGDLS and CDR2 YYNGEE. CDR3 size: 14 residues. The V end lost 3 bases, the J end lost 5 bases, and 11 bases lay between the germline ends. CDR3: CASSAALPTGELFF. The CDR3 region has the DNA TGTGCCAGCAGCGCAGCCCTCCCGACCGGGGAGCTGTTTTTT.

The V call is TRBV15, the J call TRBJ1-2; 8 bases align to TRBD1. The germline V gene has CDR1 LNHNV and CDR2 YYDKDF (reference sequence). Trimming cost V 0 bases and J 5 bases; bases outside gene matches: 8. The CDR3 runs to 16 residues. The CDR3 sequence: CATSRDRAGGFYGYTF. CDR3 nucleotide sequence: TGTGCCACCAGCAGAGATAGGGCAGGGGGCTTTTATGGCTACACCTTC.

The chain uses TRBV3-1 (or the pseudogene TRBV3-2) and TRBJ2-7, with TRBD2 as a possible D gene (7 bases). V was clipped by 5 bases and J by 4 bases, with 21 bases between them. This CDR3 comprises 16 residues. CDR1 is LGHDT, CDR2 YNNKEL, per germline (reference sequence). The CDR3 protein is CASSYTSGGGGYEQYF. The CDR3 DNA is TGTGCCAGCAGCTACACGAGTGGGGGGGGCGGTTACGAGCAGTACTTC.

The sample holds a few counts of this clone. The identical CDR3 is also encoded by other nucleotide sequences in the sample. The chain employs TRBV27 and TRBJ1-3, with 10 bases aligning to TRBD1. Germline V gene sequence: CDR1 MNHEY, CDR2 SMNVEV (reference sequence). The V segment lost 4 bases and the J segment 2 bases; nucleotides outside the gene matches: 2. The CDR3 is 15 amino acids. The DNA of the CDR3 is TGTGCCAGCAGTTCGACAGGGGGCCCTGGAAACACCATATATTTT. This gives the protein CASSSTGGPGNTIYF.

V and J are TRBV27 and TRBJ2-7, with D unclear. V dropped 0 bases and J dropped 4 bases, with 7 bases sitting between them. CDR3 size: 13 residues. CDR1 and CDR2 from the germline V gene are MNHEY and SMNVEV (reference sequence). The CDR3 loop is CASSLSPEYEQYF. The CDR3 region has the DNA TGTGCCAGCAGTTTATCACCGGAGTACGAGCAGTACTTC.

The chain joins TRBV11-2 to TRBJ2-7; D is unresolved. V was pared by 2 bases and J by 3 bases, with 8 bases between. The CDR3 contains 13 residues. The germline gives CDR1 SGHAT, CDR2 FQNNGV. This CDR3 is CASSLSGDYEQYF. Here the CDR3 DNA reads TGTGCCAGCAGCTTAAGTGGGGACTACGAGCAGTACTTC.

This chain connects TRBV7-4 to TRBJ2-6, with 8 bases lining up with TRBD1. V lost 6 bases and J lost 0; bases outside the gene matches: 13. The CDR3 runs 19 residues. The V gene's germline CDR1 is SGHVT and CDR2 SQSDAQ. The CDR3: CASRQEGDRRLSGANVLTF. The DNA of the CDR3 is TGTGCCAGCAGGCAAGAAGGGGACAGGCGCCTCTCTGGGGCCAACGTCCTGACTTTC.

The chain joins TRBV29-1 to TRBJ2-7, with a weak D call TRBD2 (6 bases). Trimming shortened V by 2 bases and J by 5 bases, and 10 bases separated the two germline ends. The CDR3 spans 12 residues. Looked up from germline, CDR1 is SQVTM and CDR2 is ANQGSEA. As DNA, the CDR3 is TGCAGCGTTGAACGGGGGAGGAACGAGCAGTACTTC. It specifies CSVERGRNEQYF.

This sequence joins TRBV7-9 and TRBJ2-1; weak D call: TRBD2 (6 bases). The CDR3 is made up of 17 amino acids. Trimming took 0 bases from V and 1 from J, leaving 13 bases between them. Germline values: CDR1 SEHNR, CDR2 FQNEAQ (reference sequence). The CDR3 nucleotides are TGTGCCAGCAGCTTAGCCACTATTGCGGGGTCCTACAATGAGCAGTTCTTC. Protein: CASSLATIAGSYNEQFF.

V and J are TRBV6-5 and TRBJ1-1; a weak D match, TRBD1 (6 bases). The germline gives CDR1 MNHEY, CDR2 SVGAGI. The CDR3 loop spans 14 amino acids. Trimming took 8 bases from V and 0 from J, leaving 13 bases between them. The CDR3 reads CASLAGAMNTEAFF. Here the CDR3 DNA reads TGTGCCAGCTTAGCAGGGGCCATGAACACTGAAGCTTTCTTT.

This sequence joins TRBV10-3 and TRBJ2-6; TRBD1 aligns across 9 bases. Germline lookup yields CDR1 ENHRY and CDR2 SYGVKD. J gave up 0 bases and V 4 bases, and 7 bases lay outside the gene matches. The length of the CDR3 is 18 residues. CDR3 loop: CAISGDRDSTSGANVLTF. The CDR3 DNA reads as TGTGCCATCAGTGGGGACAGGGATTCTACCTCTGGGGCCAACGTCCTGACTTTC.

The chain recombines TRBV28 with TRBJ1-2; possibly TRBD1 for D (5 bases). Germline CDR1 reads MDHEN; CDR2 reads SYDVKM. This CDR3 has 13 amino acids. The ends were cut back, 5 bases at V and 2 bases at J, with 9 bases in the middle. CDR3 protein: CASSVGTNYGYTF. The DNA for the CDR3 is TGTGCCAGCAGTGTAGGGACCAACTATGGCTACACCTTC.

The chain recombines TRBV6-2 or TRBV6-3 with TRBJ2-7; TRBD1 aligns across 7 bases. Trimming removed 0 bases from V and 5 bases from J; junction bases left unmatched: 4. The CDR3 loop spans 14 amino acids. CDR1 and CDR2 from the germline V gene are MNHEY and SVGEGT. CDR3 loop: CASSYSETGNEQYF. CDR3 bases: TGTGCCAGCAGTTACTCGGAGACAGGGAACGAGCAGTACTTC.

The chain combines TRBV9 with TRBJ2-1; 10 bases agree with TRBD2. This CDR3 contains 15 residues. CDR1 is SGDLS, CDR2 YYNGEE, per germline. V was clipped by 0 bases and J by 7 bases; unmatched bases: 4. The CDR3 nucleotides are TGTGCCAGCAGCGTAGTTAGCGGGGGGAAGAATGAGCAGTTCTTC. It specifies CASSVVSGGKNEQFF. The entire variable domain, with the rest obtained from reference TRBV9 and TRBJ2-1, is as follows: DSGVTQTPKHLITATGQRVTLRCSPRSGDLSVYWYQQSLDQGLQFLIQYYNGEERAKGNILERFSAQQFPDLHSELNLSSLELGDSALYFCASSVVSGGKNEQFFGPGTRLTVL.

J is TRBJ1-2 and V is TRBV5-4, with 9 bases lining up with TRBD1. Per the germline V gene, CDR1 is SGHNT and CDR2 is YYREEE (reference sequence). Losses at the gene ends were 4 bases for V and 8 bases for J; bases not matched to a gene: 6. The CDR3 runs 13 residues. This CDR3 is CASSLGQGEGYTF. DNA for the CDR3: TGTGCCAGCAGCCTGGGACAGGGCGAGGGCTACACCTTC.

This sequence joins TRBV4-1 and TRBJ2-7; 7 bases align to TRBD2. The length of the CDR3 is 13 residues. Per the germline V gene, CDR1 is MGHRA and CDR2 is YSYEKL. J lost 5 bases, V lost 3 bases, and 4 bases had no gene match. The chain's CDR3 is CASSQAGVDEQYF. The CDR3 DNA reads as TGCGCCAGCAGCCAGGCGGGAGTGGACGAGCAGTACTTC.

The chain carries TRBV12-3 or TRBV12-4 and TRBJ2-7, with D perhaps TRBD1 (6 bases). The germline V and J ends were trimmed by 5 bases and 3 bases, with 11 bases remaining between them. CDR3 length equals 13 residues. CDR3 DNA: TGTGCCAGCAGTCCCGGACAGCACTACGAGCAGTACTTC. Amino acid sequence: CASSPGQHYEQYF.